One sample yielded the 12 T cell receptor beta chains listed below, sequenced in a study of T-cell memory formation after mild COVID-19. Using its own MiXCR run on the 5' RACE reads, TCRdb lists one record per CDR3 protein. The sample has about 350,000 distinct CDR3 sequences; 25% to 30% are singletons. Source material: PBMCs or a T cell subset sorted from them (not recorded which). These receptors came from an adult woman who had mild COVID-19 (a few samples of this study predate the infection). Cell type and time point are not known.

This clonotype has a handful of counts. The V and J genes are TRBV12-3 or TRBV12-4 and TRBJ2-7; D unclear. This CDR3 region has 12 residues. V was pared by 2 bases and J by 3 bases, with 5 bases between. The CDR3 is CASSLRHYEQYF. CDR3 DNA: TGTGCCAGCAGTTTACGACACTACGAGCAGTACTTC.

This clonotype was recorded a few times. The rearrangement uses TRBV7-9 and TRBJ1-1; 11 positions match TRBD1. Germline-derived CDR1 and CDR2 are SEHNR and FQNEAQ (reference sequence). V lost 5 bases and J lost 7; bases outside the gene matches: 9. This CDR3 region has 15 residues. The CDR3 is CASSTPGQGVNEAFF. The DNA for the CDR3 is TGTGCCAGCAGCACACCGGGACAGGGGGTGAATGAAGCTTTCTTT.

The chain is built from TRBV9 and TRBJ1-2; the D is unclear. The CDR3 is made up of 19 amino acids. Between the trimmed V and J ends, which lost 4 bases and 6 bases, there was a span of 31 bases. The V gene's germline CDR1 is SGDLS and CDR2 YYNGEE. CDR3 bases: TGTGCCAGCAGCTATTCGCCGAGACCCAGACAAGAACCACGGAATGGCTACACCTTC. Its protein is CASSYSPRPRQEPRNGYTF.

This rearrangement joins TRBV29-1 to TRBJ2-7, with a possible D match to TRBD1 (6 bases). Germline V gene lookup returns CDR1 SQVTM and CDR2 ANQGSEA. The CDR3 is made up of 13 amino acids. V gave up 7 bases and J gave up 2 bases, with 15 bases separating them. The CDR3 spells CSATGTPTYEQYF. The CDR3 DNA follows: TGCAGCGCCACCGGGACACCGACCTACGAGCAGTACTTC.

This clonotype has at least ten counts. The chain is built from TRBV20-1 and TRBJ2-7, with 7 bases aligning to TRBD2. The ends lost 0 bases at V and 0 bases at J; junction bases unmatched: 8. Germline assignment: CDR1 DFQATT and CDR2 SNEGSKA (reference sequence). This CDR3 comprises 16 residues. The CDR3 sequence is CSAREIRLAASYEQYF. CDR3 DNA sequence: TGCAGTGCTAGAGAGATCAGGCTAGCGGCCTCCTACGAGCAGTACTTC.

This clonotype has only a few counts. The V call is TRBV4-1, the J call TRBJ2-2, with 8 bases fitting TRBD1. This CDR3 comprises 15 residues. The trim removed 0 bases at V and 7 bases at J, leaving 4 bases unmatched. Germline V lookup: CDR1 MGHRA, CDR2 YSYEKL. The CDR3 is CASSQEDRVNGELFF. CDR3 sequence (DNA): TGCGCCAGCAGCCAAGAGGACAGGGTAAACGGGGAGCTGTTTTTT.

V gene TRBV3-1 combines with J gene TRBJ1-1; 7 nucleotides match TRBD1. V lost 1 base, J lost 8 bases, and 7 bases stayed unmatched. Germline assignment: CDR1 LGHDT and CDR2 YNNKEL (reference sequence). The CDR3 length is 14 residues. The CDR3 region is CASSQGGGTDEAFF. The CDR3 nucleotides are TGTGCCAGCAGCCAAGGGGGTGGGACAGACGAAGCTTTCTTT.

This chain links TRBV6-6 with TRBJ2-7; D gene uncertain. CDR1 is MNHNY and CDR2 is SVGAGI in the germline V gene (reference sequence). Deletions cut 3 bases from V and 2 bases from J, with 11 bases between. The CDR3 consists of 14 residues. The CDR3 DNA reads TGTGCCAGCAGTTATCCCGTTACGCCCTACGAGCAGTACTTC. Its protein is CASSYPVTPYEQYF.

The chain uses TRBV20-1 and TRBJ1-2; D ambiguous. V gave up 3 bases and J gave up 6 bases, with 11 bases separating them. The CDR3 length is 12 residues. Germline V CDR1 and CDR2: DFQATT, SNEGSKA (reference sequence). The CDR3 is CSASELENGYTF. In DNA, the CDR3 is TGCAGTGCTAGCGAGTTGGAGAATGGCTACACCTTC.

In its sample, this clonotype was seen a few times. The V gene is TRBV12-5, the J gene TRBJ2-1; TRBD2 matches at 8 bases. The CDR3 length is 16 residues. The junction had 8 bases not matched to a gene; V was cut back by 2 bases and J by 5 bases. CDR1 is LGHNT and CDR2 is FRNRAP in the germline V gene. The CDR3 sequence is CASGLYGLAEDNEQFF. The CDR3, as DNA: TGTGCTAGTGGTTTGTACGGACTAGCCGAAGACAATGAGCAGTTCTTC.

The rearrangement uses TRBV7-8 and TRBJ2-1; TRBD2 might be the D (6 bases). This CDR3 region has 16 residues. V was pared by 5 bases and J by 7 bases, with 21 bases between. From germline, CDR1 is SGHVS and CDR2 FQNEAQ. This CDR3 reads CASSGGTYRERNEQFF. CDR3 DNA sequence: TGTGCCAGCAGCGGAGGGACTTACCGGGAGAGAAATGAGCAGTTCTTC.

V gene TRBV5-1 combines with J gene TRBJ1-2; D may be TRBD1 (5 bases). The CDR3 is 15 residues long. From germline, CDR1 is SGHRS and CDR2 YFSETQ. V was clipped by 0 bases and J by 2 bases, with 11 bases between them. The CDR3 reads CASSLVGGYNYGYTF. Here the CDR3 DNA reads TGCGCCAGCAGCTTGGTTGGGGGATACAACTATGGCTACACCTTC.